This entry features one T cell receptor beta chain sequence. The antigen is unknown. The assay was immunoSEQ multiplex PCR, and TCRdb's table has in-frame clones only and misses some. The sample lists 36,000 or so clones, about 89% occurring once. The data belong to a study of monozygotic twins with cystic fibrosis. Study conclusions and caveats: Monozygotic CF twins shared more identical nucleotide clonotypes than unrelated patients. V usage most resembled the co-twin in 13 of 16 pairs. Age, concordance and disease severity did not associate with shared CDR3 numbers. Low clonality (median around 0.0095) suggested a mostly naive repertoire.

Germline-derived CDR1 and CDR2 are MNHEY and SMNVEV (reference sequence). The V gene end was trimmed by 3 bases and the J gene end by 9 bases; junction bases not matched to a gene: 9. The CDR3 is 16 residues long. Sequencing used blood. This sequence was found in a boy aged 2 to 10 with cystic fibrosis. The chain couples TRBV27 to TRBJ2-4; 12 bases match TRBD1. CDR3 in DNA: TGTGCCAGCAGTTTCGGGACAGGGGGCACTTCGACCATTCAGTACTTC. Protein sequence: CASSFGTGGTSTIQYF.